A single sample gave rise to the 27 T cell receptor beta chains below, sequenced in a study of blood T cell repertoires in COVID-19. Assay: immunoSEQ multiplex PCR; the TCRdb copy retains only in-frame clones and omits some. The table includes about 190,000 clones, approximately 86% detected once. The sequencing sample was made of peripheral blood. Receptors were obtained from a man aged 30 to 39 with acute or convalescent COVID-19.

The chain is built from TRBV2 and TRBJ2-2; TRBD1 might be the D (6 bases). CDR3 length: 14 residues. V was trimmed by 6 bases and J by 5 bases, leaving 13 bases between them. The germline gives CDR1 SNHLY, CDR2 FYNNEI. CDR3 amino acids: CASRGARRTGELFF. For the CDR3, the DNA is TGTGCCAGCAGGGGGGCAAGGAGGACCGGGGAGCTGTTTTTT.

The chain links TRBV7-9 to TRBJ2-1; 8 positions match TRBD2. CDR1 is SEHNR, CDR2 FQNEAQ, per germline (reference sequence). The CDR3 consists of 17 residues. V trimming: 5 bases; J trimming: 1 base; junction bases outside the gene matches: 10. CDR3 nucleotides: TGTGCCAGCAGCCGCAGAGCGGGAGAACTATCCTACAATGAGCAGTTCTTC. Translated: CASSRRAGELSYNEQFF. The variable domain in full, with the rest retrieved from reference TRBV7-9 and TRBJ2-1, is DTGVSQNPRHKITKRGQNVTFRCDPISEHNRLYWYRQTLGQGPEFLTYFQNEAQLEKSRLLSDRFSAERPKGSFSTLEIQRTEQGDSAMYLCASSRRAGELSYNEQFFGPGTRLTVL.

This clone has a single count. The J gene is TRBJ1-2, the V gene TRBV7-9; D uncertain. CDR1 is SEHNR and CDR2 is FQNEAQ in the germline V gene (reference sequence). The CDR3 has 13 residues. Trimming shortened V by 5 bases and J by 8 bases, and 15 bases separated the two germline ends. The CDR3 sequence: CASSPRRLGGYTF. The CDR3 DNA follows: TGTGCCAGCAGCCCCCGGAGACTTGGAGGCTACACCTTC.

The V and J genes are TRBV5-6 and TRBJ1-1; D is undetermined. The V end was cut by 2 bases, the J end by 3 bases, with 8 bases between. CDR1 and CDR2 (germline): SGHDT, YYEEEE. This CDR3 has 13 amino acids. The CDR3 sequence: CASSFGRYTEAFF. CDR3 coding DNA: TGTGCCAGCAGCTTTGGCAGATACACTGAAGCTTTCTTT.

This chain connects TRBV2 to TRBJ2-1, with 10 bases that match TRBD1. The CDR3 sequence is 13 residues long. Trimming cost V 7 bases and J 9 bases; bases outside gene matches: 6. Germline V gives CDR1 SNHLY, CDR2 FYNNEI. The DNA of the CDR3 is TGTGCCAGCACAGGACAGGGGGTAGGTGAGCAGTTCTTC. It specifies CASTGQGVGEQFF.

This clone was seen repeatedly, ten times or more. This chain links TRBV5-1 with TRBJ1-1; D is possibly TRBD1 (6 bases). The CDR3 is made up of 18 amino acids. Germline CDR1 is SGHRS and CDR2 is YFSETQ. Trimming shortened V by 3 bases and J by 0 bases, and 21 bases separated the two germline ends. CDR3 in DNA: TGCGCCAGCAGCTCCGAGAGGGTACAGGGCTACATGAACACTGAAGCTTTCTTT. As protein: CASSSERVQGYMNTEAFF. Supplemented by reference TRBV5-1 and TRBJ1-1, the full variable domain reads KAGVTQTPRYLIKTRGQQVTLSCSPISGHRSVSWYQQTPGQGLQFLFEYFSETQRNKGNFPGRFSGRQFSNSRSEMNVSTLELGDSALYLCASSSERVQGYMNTEAFFGQGTRLTVV.

V usage is TRBV5-1 and J usage is TRBJ1-3, with D hard to call. Germline V lookup: CDR1 SGHRS, CDR2 YFSETQ. V gave up 3 bases and J gave up 0 bases, with 10 bases separating them. CDR3 size: 15 residues. The CDR3 sequence is CASSSKTASGNTIYF. CDR3 DNA: TGCGCCAGCAGCTCTAAAACAGCCTCTGGAAACACCATATATTTT.

The gene calls are TRBV18 and TRBJ2-7, with unresolved D. V lost 3 bases and J lost 4, with 13 bases in between. This CDR3 contains 14 residues. The germline V gene has CDR1 KGHSH and CDR2 LQKENI. The CDR3 nucleotides are TGTGCCAGCTCACCGCCGAACTTAAATTACGAGCAGTACTTC. Translation gives CASSPPNLNYEQYF. The whole variable domain, filled in from reference TRBV18 and TRBJ2-7, reads NAGVMQNPRHLVRRRGQEARLRCSPMKGHSHVYWYRQLPEEGLKFMVYLQKENIIDESGMPKERFSAEFPKEGPSILRIQQVVRGDSAAYFCASSPPNLNYEQYFGPGTRLTVT.

V and J are TRBV5-1 and TRBJ1-3; D unclear. The CDR3 has 15 amino acids. Trimming removed 3 bases at V and 0 bases at J, with 10 bases between. The germline V gene has CDR1 SGHRS and CDR2 YFSETQ. The DNA for the CDR3 is TGCGCCAGCAGCTCAAACGGTAACTCTGGAAACACCATATATTTT. Residues: CASSSNGNSGNTIYF.

The rearrangement links TRBV19 to TRBJ1-2, with 9 bases fitting TRBD1. V shed 7 bases and J 6 bases; nucleotides not matched to a gene: 3. This CDR3 region has 12 residues. Looked up from germline, CDR1 is LNHDA and CDR2 is SQIVND (reference sequence). The CDR3 is CASMTGGDGYTF. DNA for the CDR3: TGTGCCAGTATGACAGGGGGAGATGGCTACACCTTC. Complete variable domain (other parts from reference TRBV19 and TRBJ1-2): DGGITQSPKYLFRKEGQNVTLSCEQNLNHDAMYWYRQDPGQGLRLIYYSQIVNDFQKGDIAEGYSVSREKKESFPLTVTSAQKNPTAFYLCASMTGGDGYTFGSGTRLTVV.

This clone has just a few counts. Distinct nucleotide sequences in the sample also encode this CDR3. The rearrangement joins TRBV15 to TRBJ2-7; TRBD2 aligns across 8 bases. Germline-derived CDR1 and CDR2 are LNHNV and YYDKDF (reference sequence). This CDR3 is 15 amino acids long. Losses at the gene ends were 0 bases for V and 5 bases for J; bases not matched to a gene: 6. This chain's CDR3 is CATSRDPGGVDEQYF. The CDR3 region has the DNA TGTGCCACCAGCAGAGACCCCGGGGGGGTAGACGAGCAGTACTTC.

V gene TRBV6-4 combines with J gene TRBJ1-2; TRBD1 matches at 7 bases. With V trimmed by 6 bases and J by 8 bases, 9 bases remained unmatched. Germline-derived CDR1 and CDR2 are MRHNA and SNTAGT. The CDR3 covers 13 residues. DNA for the CDR3: TGTGCCAGCAGAATACAGGGGCCGACCGGCTACACCTTC. Protein: CASRIQGPTGYTF.

The chain combines TRBV4-2 with TRBJ2-3; D remains unclear. Germline CDR1 and CDR2: LGHNA and YNFKEQ. The CDR3 is 12 amino acids. V gave up 0 bases and J gave up 10 bases, with 8 bases separating them. CDR3 protein: CASSQDDSAQYF. Here the CDR3 DNA reads TGTGCCAGCAGCCAAGACGATTCAGCGCAGTATTTT.

This clone was detected a few times. The V gene is TRBV25-1, the J gene TRBJ1-2; 10 nucleotides match TRBD1. The CDR3 is 13 amino acids. V dropped 9 bases and J dropped 4; count of bases not matched to a gene: 5. The V gene's germline CDR1 is MGHDK and CDR2 SYGVNS. The CDR3 DNA reads TGTGCCAGTTGGGACAGGGGAATCTATGGCTACACCTTC. Its translation is CASWDRGIYGYTF.

To note about this clone: Since no conserved phenylalanine or tryptophan closes the CDR3, a read error is the likely cause. The limits of the CDR3 on the DNA are not certain, so only TCRdb's listed CDR3 is given. J is TRBJ1-2 and V is TRBV12-5; TRBD1, the D gene given by the table, was not confirmed from the DNA. Germline CDR1 LGHNT, CDR2 FRNRAP. Both ends counted, the CDR3 spans 12 residues. CDR3 protein: CASGLVARRAEI.

This clone has just one count. Different DNA sequences within this sample yield the same CDR3. This chain connects TRBV9 to TRBJ1-1; D remains ambiguous. Germline CDR1 is SGDLS and CDR2 is YYNGEE. V lost 0 bases to trimming and J lost 1 base, with 4 bases between them. CDR3 length equals 13 residues. The CDR3 DNA follows: TGTGCCAGCAGCGTAGCAGGGAACACTGAAGCTTTCTTT. Its protein is CASSVAGNTEAFF.

The V gene is TRBV3-1 (or the pseudogene TRBV3-2), the J gene TRBJ2-1; TRBD1 might be the D (6 bases). Germline lookup yields CDR1 LGHDT and CDR2 YNNKEL (reference sequence). With 6 bases removed from V and 2 bases from J, the gap between germline ends came to 17 bases. This CDR3 comprises 16 residues. The CDR3 DNA is TGTGCCAGCAGTGACGGACAGATTAGTCCCTACAATGAGCAGTTCTTC. Its translation is CASSDGQISPYNEQFF.

V and J are TRBV4-1 and TRBJ1-5; TRBD1 aligns across 7 bases. The V and J ends lost 5 bases and 0 bases, in that order; junction bases with no gene match: 10. Germline CDR1 MGHRA, CDR2 YSYEKL. CDR3 size: 17 residues. The CDR3 DNA follows: TGCGCCAGCAGCTTTCGACAGGGACCTTATAGCAATCAGCCCCAGCATTTT. Residues: CASSFRQGPYSNQPQHF.

The V gene is TRBV6-6, the J gene TRBJ2-3; 7 positions match TRBD1. The junction had 9 bases not matched to a gene; V was cut back by 7 bases and J by 2 bases. The CDR3 length is 15 residues. Germline values: CDR1 MNHNY, CDR2 SVGAGI (reference sequence). CDR3 loop: CASILGQTNTDTQYF. The CDR3 region has the DNA TGTGCCAGCATACTGGGACAGACTAACACAGATACGCAGTATTTT.

This clone was seen only once. This rearrangement joins TRBV4-1 to TRBJ2-3; D is perhaps TRBD2 (5 bases). The V and J ends lost 0 bases and 8 bases respectively, with 9 bases between them. Germline V lookup: CDR1 MGHRA, CDR2 YSYEKL. The CDR3 is 13 residues long. The CDR3 DNA follows: TGCGCCAGCAGCCAAGATGTACGGGGTACGCAGTATTTT. Protein sequence: CASSQDVRGTQYF.

V gene TRBV11-2 combines with J gene TRBJ1-6, with 7 bases matching TRBD1. Trimming took 5 bases from V and 6 from J; bases not matched to a gene: 4. Per the germline V gene, CDR1 is SGHAT and CDR2 is FQNNGV. This CDR3 comprises 14 residues. As DNA, the CDR3 is TGTGCCAGCAGCCGGGACAGACTTAATTCACCCCTCCACTTT. Translation gives CASSRDRLNSPLHF.

The J gene is TRBJ2-5, the V gene TRBV2; D remains ambiguous. Germline-derived CDR1 and CDR2 are SNHLY and FYNNEI. V lost 8 bases to trimming and J lost 0 bases, with 4 bases between them. This CDR3 comprises 11 residues. The CDR3 DNA reads as TGTGCCAGCGAGTACCAAGAGACCCAGTACTTC. As protein: CASEYQETQYF.

V is TRBV4-2 and J is TRBJ2-7; 8 nucleotides agree with TRBD2. CDR3 length: 14 amino acids. Germline V CDR1 and CDR2: LGHNA, YNFKEQ. The V gene end was trimmed by 3 bases and the J gene end by 6 bases; junction bases not matched to a gene: 7. In DNA form, the CDR3 reads TGTGCCAGCAGCCACACGGGAGGGTCACGCGAGCAGTACTTC. Protein product: CASSHTGGSREQYF.

On this clone: One junction end does not reproduce the germline sequence, and a read error may be involved. CDR3 protein: CASRLPIRGYSNSEAFF. DNA for the CDR3: TGTGCCAGCAGGTTACCAATCAGGGGATATTCGAACTCTGAAGCTTTCTTT. The J gene is TRBJ1-1, the V gene TRBV6-7, with D tentatively TRBD1 (6 bases). TRBV6-7 counts as an open reading frame of uncertain function. This CDR3 has 17 residues.

The J gene is TRBJ2-1, the V gene TRBV19; tentatively, D is TRBD1 (8 bases). Germline V gene lookup returns CDR1 LNHDA and CDR2 SQIVND (reference sequence). The CDR3 sequence is 15 residues long. V lost 4 bases, J lost 5 bases, and 15 bases lay in between. CDR3 sequence (DNA): TGTGCCAGTAGTACCGACAGGGGAGGGAACAATGAGCAGTTCTTC. Translation gives CASSTDRGGNNEQFF.

V gene TRBV6-2 or TRBV6-3 combines with J gene TRBJ2-7, with 7 bases identical to TRBD1. J gave up 4 bases and V 2 bases, and 14 bases lay outside the gene matches. CDR1 MNHEY and CDR2 SVGEGT come from the germline V gene. The CDR3 loop spans 17 amino acids. The CDR3, as DNA: TGTGCCAGCAGTTACAGGGGACAGATCCTTTGGGTTTACGAGCAGTACTTC. Translation gives CASSYRGQILWVYEQYF.

This clone occurred once. The gene calls are TRBV14 and TRBJ2-3, with 11 bases fitting TRBD2. V was pared by 6 bases and J by 4 bases, with 6 bases of the junction left unmatched. CDR1 is SGHDN, CDR2 FVKESK, per germline. The length of the CDR3 is 15 residues. The CDR3 spells CASRITSGSSDTQYF. CDR3 bases: TGTGCCAGCAGGATCACTAGCGGGAGCTCAGATACGCAGTATTTT.